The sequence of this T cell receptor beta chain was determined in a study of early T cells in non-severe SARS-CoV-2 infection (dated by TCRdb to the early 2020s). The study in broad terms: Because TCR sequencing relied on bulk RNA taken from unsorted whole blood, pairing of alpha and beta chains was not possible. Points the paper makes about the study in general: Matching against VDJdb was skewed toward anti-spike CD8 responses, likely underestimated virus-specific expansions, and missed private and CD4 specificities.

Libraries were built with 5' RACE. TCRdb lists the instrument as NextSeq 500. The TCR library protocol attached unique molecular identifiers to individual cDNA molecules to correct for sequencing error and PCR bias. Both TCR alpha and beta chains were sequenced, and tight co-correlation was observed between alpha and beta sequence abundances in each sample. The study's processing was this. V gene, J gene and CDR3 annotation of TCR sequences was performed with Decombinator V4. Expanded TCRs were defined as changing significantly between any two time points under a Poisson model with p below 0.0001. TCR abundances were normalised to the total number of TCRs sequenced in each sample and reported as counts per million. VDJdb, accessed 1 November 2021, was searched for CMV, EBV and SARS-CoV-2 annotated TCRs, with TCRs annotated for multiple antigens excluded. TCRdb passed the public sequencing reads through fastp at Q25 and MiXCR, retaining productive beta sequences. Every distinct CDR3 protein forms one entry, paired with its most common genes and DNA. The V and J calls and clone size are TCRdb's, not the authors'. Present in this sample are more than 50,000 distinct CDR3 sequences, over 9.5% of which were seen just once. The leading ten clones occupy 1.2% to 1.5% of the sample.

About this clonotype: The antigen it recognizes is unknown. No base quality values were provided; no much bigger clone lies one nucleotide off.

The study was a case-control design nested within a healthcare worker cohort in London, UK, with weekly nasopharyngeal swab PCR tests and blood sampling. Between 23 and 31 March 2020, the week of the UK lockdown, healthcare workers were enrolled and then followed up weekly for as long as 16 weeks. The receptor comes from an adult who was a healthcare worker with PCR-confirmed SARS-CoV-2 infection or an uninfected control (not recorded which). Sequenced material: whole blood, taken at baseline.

The CDR3: CASSDYNEQFF. The bases read TGCGCCAGCAGCGACTACAATGAGCAGTTCTTC. Recombination connected TRBV5-1 to TRBJ2-1, with the D segment identity uncertain. V is shortened by 4 bases, J by 3 bases, and the region joining them spans 2 bases. The germline V gene supplies CDR1 SGHRS and CDR2 YFSETQ. From the cysteine up to the phenylalanine, the CDR3 has a length of 11 residues. Kept here is only the CDR3 DNA, which spans 33 bases and is read in frame from base 1.